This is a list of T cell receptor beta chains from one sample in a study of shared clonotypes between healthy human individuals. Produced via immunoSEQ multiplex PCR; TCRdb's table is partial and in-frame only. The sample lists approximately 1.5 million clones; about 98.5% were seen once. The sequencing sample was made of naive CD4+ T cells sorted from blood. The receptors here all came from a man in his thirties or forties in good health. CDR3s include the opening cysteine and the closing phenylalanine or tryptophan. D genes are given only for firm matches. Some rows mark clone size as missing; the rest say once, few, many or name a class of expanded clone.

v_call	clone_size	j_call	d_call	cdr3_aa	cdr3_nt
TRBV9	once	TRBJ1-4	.	CASSTGDATNEKLFF	TGTGCCAGCAGCACAGGAGATGCAACTAATGAAAAACTGTTTTTT
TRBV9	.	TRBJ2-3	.	CASSVKLGLAPPTDTQYF	TGTGCCAGCAGCGTGAAGCTCGGGCTAGCACCCCCCACAGATACGCAGTATTTT
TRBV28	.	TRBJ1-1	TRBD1	CASSSKYRGLTEAFF	TGTGCCAGCAGTTCAAAGTACAGGGGGCTAACTGAAGCTTTCTTT
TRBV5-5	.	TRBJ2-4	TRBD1	CASSLENRGIAKNIQYF	TGTGCCAGCAGCTTGGAAAACAGGGGCATCGCCAAAAACATTCAGTACTTC
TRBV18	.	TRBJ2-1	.	CASSPLHNLWAFVNEQFF	TGTGCCAGCTCACCGCTACATAATTTATGGGCTTTTGTGAATGAGCAGTTCTTC
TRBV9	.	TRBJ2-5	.	CASSVAGGYQETQYF	TGTGCCAGCAGCGTAGCAGGGGGGTACCAAGAGACCCAGTACTTC
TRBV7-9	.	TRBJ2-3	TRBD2	CASSLAGGADTQYF	TGTGCCAGCAGTCTAGCGGGAGGTGCAGATACGCAGTATTTT
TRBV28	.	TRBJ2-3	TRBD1	CASSLGGTGGLHTQYF	TGTGCCAGCAGTTTAGGGGGGACAGGGGGACTTCATACGCAGTATTTT
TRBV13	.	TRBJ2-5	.	CASSSRVGAATQETQYF	TGTGCCAGCAGCTCCCGCGTTGGGGCTGCTACTCAAGAGACCCAGTACTTC
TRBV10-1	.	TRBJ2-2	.	CASSEYHRFVNTGELFF	TGCGCCAGCAGTGAGTATCACAGGTTCGTTAACACCGGGGAGCTGTTTTTT
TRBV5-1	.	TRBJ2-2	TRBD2	CASSLEPAGVSTGELFF	TGCGCCAGCAGCTTGGAGCCCGCGGGAGTTAGCACCGGGGAGCTGTTTTTT
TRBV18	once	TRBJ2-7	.	CASSLLRENEQYF	TGTGCCAGCTCACTACTCAGGGAGAACGAGCAGTACTTC
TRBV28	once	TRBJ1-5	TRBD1	CASSGDRVEQPQHF	TGTGCCAGCAGTGGGGACAGGGTAGAACAGCCCCAGCATTTT